This TCR beta chain came from a study of T cells in Graves' hyperthyroidism and ophthalmopathy. Study overall: Upon initial diagnosis and before any treatment, peripheral blood was collected.

Amplification of TCR beta CDR3 regions was performed using RNA transcripts as template. Carried out on the TCR CDR3, a first-round RT-PCR used the HTBI primer set. TCRdb fed the multiplex PCR reads into MiXCR, producing one record per CDR3 protein. In the table there are over 700,000 distinct CDR3 sequences, approximately 36% of which are singletons. This clonotype was observed a single time. This sequence may be a read error, since a much larger clone differs from it by one base. This CDR3 region has 14 residues. The V end lost 1 base, the J end lost 7 bases, and 13 bases lay between the germline ends. CDR1 and CDR2 (germline): SGHAT, FQNNGV. Investigators excluded patients with uncontrolled infection, other autoimmune disease, pregnancy or lactation.

The gene calls are TRBV11-2 and TRBJ1-1; D might be TRBD1 (5 bases). This receptor was obtained from a woman between 35 and 50 years old with Graves' hyperthyroidism. The sample was blood. The CDR3 sequence: CASSLGGRAVEAFF. The CDR3 nucleotides are TGTGCCAGCAGCTTAGGAGGCAGGGCCGTTGAAGCTTTCTTT.